One and the same sample provided the 5 T cell receptor beta chains below, sequenced in a study of CD8+CD57+ T cells in acquired aplastic anemia. Patients who underwent sequencing had shown CD8+CD57+ cell expansion by flow cytometry. The TCR beta profiling, which covered VDJ combination and CDR3 sequence, was carried out using genomic DNA as the template. TCRdb analysed the reads with MiXCR anew, one entry per CDR3 protein. The sample consists of 120,000 or so distinct CDR3 sequences, 58% of them appearing once. Sequencing was done on a sample of sorted CD4+, CD8+, or CD8+CD57+ T cells (not recorded which) from PBMCs. The receptor set was obtained from a human donor with aplastic anemia.

This chain uses TRBV2 with TRBJ1-3, with 10 bases aligning to TRBD1. Trimming removed 6 bases from V and 10 bases from J; junction bases left unmatched: 9. This CDR3 contains 14 residues. CDR1 SNHLY and CDR2 FYNNEI come from the germline V gene. The CDR3 DNA sequence: TGTGCCAGCAGAGGACAGGGGGTAGGGGAGACCATATATTTT. Translating it yields CASRGQGVGETIYF.

As regards this clonotype: Germline and junction disagree at one end, which may indicate a read error. This chain connects TRBV20-1 to TRBJ2-3; tentative D call: TRBD1 (6 bases). CDR1 DFQATT and CDR2 SNEGSKA come from the germline V gene (reference sequence). The CDR3 length is 15 residues. DNA for the CDR3: TGCAGTGCCAGAGGTGGGACATCACCCACAGATACGCAGTATTTT. This sequence encodes CSARGGTSPTDTQYF.

The V and J genes are TRBV7-3 and TRBJ1-1; tentatively, D is TRBD1 (5 bases). This CDR3 has 12 amino acids. Trimming stripped 2 bases from V and 6 bases from J, with 7 bases between. Per germline, CDR1 SGHTA and CDR2 FQGTGA. The CDR3 nucleotides are TGTGCCAGCAGCTTAGCGGGGGCTGAAGCTTTCTTT. Encoded protein: CASSLAGAEAFF. Full variable domain (remainder filled in from reference TRBV7-3 and TRBJ1-1): GAGVSQTPSNKVTEKGKYVELRCDPISGHTALYWYRQSLGQGPEFLIYFQGTGAADDSGLPNDRFFAVRPEGSVSTLKIQRTERGDSAVYLCASSLAGAEAFFGQGTRLTVV.

This clonotype was seen only a few times. The rearrangement links TRBV20-1 to TRBJ2-5; TRBD1 aligns across 9 bases. The CDR3 is 14 residues long. Germline CDR1 is DFQATT and CDR2 is SNEGSKA (reference sequence). Losses at the gene ends were 3 bases for V and 4 bases for J; bases not matched to a gene: 6. CDR3: CSASPGQGLETQYF. CDR3 bases: TGCAGTGCTAGCCCCGGACAGGGGCTAGAGACCCAGTACTTC.

V usage is TRBV19 and J usage is TRBJ2-5; 7 nucleotides match TRBD2. The CDR3 is 15 amino acids. Germline loops: CDR1 LNHDA, CDR2 SQIVND (reference sequence). V shed 7 bases and J 5 bases; nucleotides not matched to a gene: 13. In DNA, the CDR3 is TGTGCCAGTACCGACATGGGGGGAGGGATCGAGACCCAGTACTTC. Amino acids: CASTDMGGGIETQYF.